Only a few counts were recorded for the clone carrying this TCR beta chain. Its target is unknown. From germline, CDR1 is SGHVS and CDR2 FQNEAQ. V was clipped by 5 bases and J by 5 bases; unmatched bases: 7. The CDR3 has 15 amino acids. The data originate from a study of regulatory and conventional T cells in RAG deficiency. Regulatory T cells were sorted from blood as CD4+ CD25-high CD127-low cells. The table came from immunoSEQ multiplex PCR; TCRdb's copy has only in-frame clones and leaves some out. The sample has under 30,000 clones, over 80% seen once. General study findings and limits: Other subsets showed approximately 9.6-fold reductions, but Treg unique TCR beta sequences fell roughly 100-fold in these patients. RAG-deficient patients showed markedly lower Shannon entropy and higher Simpson indices than control T-cell subsets.

This sample was shared with a second study, whose subject was regulatory T cells. From that paper: Primers: 52 TRBV forward and 13 TRBJ reverse.

The sample consisted of Tregs sorted from blood. The TCR sequence derives from a human donor in good health. The chain couples TRBV7-8 to TRBJ2-3; TRBD2 matches at 10 bases. The CDR3 DNA is TGTGCCAGCAGCAAATCCCGACTAGCGGGAGATACGCAGTATTTT. It specifies CASSKSRLAGDTQYF.